What follows are 25 T cell receptor beta chains derived from one specimen sequenced in a study of T-cell reconstitution after alpha-beta-depleted transplantation in children. Preparation of the TCRbeta library involved a method that used unique molecular identifiers. TCRdb used MiXCR to reprocess the PCR reads, holding one entry per CDR3 protein. The top ten clones hold roughly a tenth of a sample with more than 250,000 distinct CDR3 sequences, around 9.6% of them seen once. This material consisted of PBMCs from the stem cell graft donor, taken from the stem cell graft. Receptor source: a human donor who donated a stem cell graft to a child with SCID.

This clonotype appeared a few times. This chain joins TRBV7-6 and TRBJ1-6; D possibly corresponds to TRBD1 (5 bases). CDR3 length: 17 residues. Germline V gene sequence: CDR1 SGHVS, CDR2 FNYEAQ. V lost 2 bases and J 7 bases, leaving 18 bases between the germline ends. The CDR3 sequence is CASSLRSSTTENSPLHF. In nucleotides, the CDR3 is TGTGCCAGCAGCTTAAGGTCTTCAACGACAGAAAATTCACCCCTCCACTTT.

V gene TRBV27 combines with J gene TRBJ2-3; weak D call: TRBD2 (5 bases). CDR1 and CDR2 (germline): MNHEY, SMNVEV (reference sequence). The V gene lost 0 bases and the J gene lost 2 bases, with 24 bases spanning the gap. There are 20 residues in the CDR3. For the CDR3, the DNA is TGTGCCAGCAGTTTATCCCCCCCCCTCTTCGGACTCGGCGACACAGATACGCAGTATTTT. It is translated as CASSLSPPLFGLGDTDTQYF.

This clonotype has ten or more counts. The junction departs from the called germline gene at one end, perhaps through a read error. The rearrangement uses TRBV5-1 and TRBJ2-1, with D unresolved. CDR3 length: 14 amino acids. Germline values: CDR1 SGHRS, CDR2 YFSETQ. The chain's CDR3 is CASSLADSYNEQFF. In nucleotides, the CDR3 is TGTGCCAGCAGTTTGGCGGACTCCTACAATGAGCAGTTCTTC. Drawing the rest from reference TRBV5-1 and TRBJ2-1, the complete variable domain is KAGVTQTPRYLIKTRGQQVTLSCSPISGHRSVSWYQQTPGQGLQFLFEYFSETQRNKGNFPGRFSGRQFSNSRSEMNVSTLELGDSALYLCASSLADSYNEQFFGPGTRLTVL.

This clonotype appeared a few times. The chain combines TRBV5-1 with TRBJ2-2, with 8 nucleotides matching TRBD1. The CDR3 has 16 amino acids. Germline CDR1 SGHRS, CDR2 YFSETQ. J lost 1 base, V lost 5 bases, and 7 bases had no gene match. The CDR3 region has the DNA TGCGCCAGCAGTACGTGGGGACAGGAGAACACCGGGGAGCTGTTTTTT. Translating it yields CASSTWGQENTGELFF.

J is TRBJ2-1 and V is TRBV7-6, with D perhaps TRBD1 (6 bases). Looked up from germline, CDR1 is SGHVS and CDR2 is FNYEAQ. The CDR3 extends over 14 amino acids. Trimming left V 5 bases short and J 9 bases short, with 17 bases between. The CDR3 DNA sequence: TGTGCCAGCAGCCCGAGGTCAGGGGTGGGTGAGCAGTTCTTC. Its protein is CASSPRSGVGEQFF. Supplemented by reference TRBV7-6 and TRBJ2-1, the full variable domain reads GAGVSQSPRYKVTKRGQDVALRCDPISGHVSLYWYRQALGQGPEFLTYFNYEAQQDKSGLPNDRFSAERPEGSISTLTIQRTEQRDSAMYRCASSPRSGVGEQFFGPGTRLTVL.

This clonotype was detected only a few times. V and J are TRBV29-1 and TRBJ2-7; D gene unclear. Germline loops: CDR1 SQVTM, CDR2 ANQGSEA. The CDR3 contains 11 residues. V was clipped by 6 bases and J by 6 bases, with 12 bases between them. CDR3 nucleotide sequence: TGCAGCGTGGGAAGGGTGGGCGAGCAGTACTTC. This encodes CSVGRVGEQYF.

This chain links TRBV20-1 with TRBJ2-3; 10 bases are shared with TRBD2. The V gene end was trimmed by 4 bases and the J gene end by 3 bases; junction bases not matched to a gene: 10. Germline CDR1 DFQATT, CDR2 SNEGSKA (reference sequence). This CDR3 is built from 16 residues. The CDR3 DNA reads as TGCAGTGCTACCCCCCTCCAGCGGGGGGGGACAGATACGCAGTATTTT. Translation gives CSATPLQRGGTDTQYF.

This clonotype was counted a few times. This sequence joins TRBV27 and TRBJ2-7, with D possibly being TRBD2 (6 bases). V lost 8 bases to trimming and J lost 4 bases, with 12 bases between them. The CDR3 contains 12 residues. Germline V gene sequence: CDR1 MNHEY, CDR2 SMNVEV (reference sequence). The CDR3 spells CASGGLTYEQYF. CDR3 nucleotide sequence: TGTGCCAGCGGGGGACTGACTTACGAGCAGTACTTC.

This clonotype was found many times. This chain uses TRBV12-3 or TRBV12-4 with TRBJ2-2; TRBD2 agrees at 8 bases. Trimming at V came to 1 base and at J to 5 bases, leaving 3 bases not matched to a gene. This CDR3 spans 15 amino acids. CDR3 in amino acids: CASSLVAGSTGELFF. In nucleotides, the CDR3 is TGTGCCAGCAGTTTAGTAGCGGGGTCTACCGGGGAGCTGTTTTTT.

J is TRBJ2-2 and V is TRBV6-1; perhaps TRBD1 as D (6 bases). This CDR3 contains 14 residues. V was cut by 8 bases and J by 4 bases, with 14 bases left in between. The V gene's germline CDR1 is MNHNS and CDR2 SASEGT. The CDR3 sequence is CASWAAGATGELFF. CDR3 coding DNA: TGTGCCAGCTGGGCAGCAGGGGCCACCGGGGAGCTGTTTTTT.

The V call is TRBV3-1, the J call TRBJ2-1, with a weak D call TRBD2 (6 bases). Trimming took off 5 bases at V and 6 bases at J, with 11 bases between the two ends. Germline CDR1 is LGHDT and CDR2 is YNNKEL (reference sequence). This CDR3 region has 13 residues. The CDR3 bases are TGTGCCAGCAGCTATAGCGGTCGCAATGAGCAGTTCTTC. Translated: CASSYSGRNEQFF.

This chain uses TRBV2 with TRBJ2-7, with 7 bases fitting TRBD1. Germline assignment: CDR1 SNHLY and CDR2 FYNNEI. V lost 8 bases and J lost 1; bases outside the gene matches: 5. CDR3 length: 13 residues. CDR3 region: CASRWTGSYEQYF. In DNA form, the CDR3 reads TGTGCCAGCCGTTGGACAGGATCCTACGAGCAGTACTTC.

This clonotype was seen more than once but under ten times. The chain employs TRBV3-1 and TRBJ2-5; the D is unclear. Germline V CDR1 and CDR2: LGHDT, YNNKEL (reference sequence). The CDR3 covers 13 residues. The ends were cut back, 6 bases at V and 8 bases at J, with 16 bases in the middle. CDR3 loop: CASRPFDAETQYF. CDR3 bases: TGTGCCAGCAGGCCCTTTGATGCTGAAACCCAGTACTTC.

A few counts support this clonotype. The V and J genes are TRBV19 and TRBJ2-7; D possibly corresponds to TRBD1 (5 bases). Germline CDR1 LNHDA, CDR2 SQIVND (reference sequence). V was trimmed by 5 bases and J by 5 bases, leaving 19 bases between them. The CDR3 is 15 residues long. CDR3: CASSPSRVRFDEQYF. In DNA, the CDR3 is TGTGCCAGTAGTCCTTCCAGGGTCCGCTTTGACGAGCAGTACTTC.

The chain recombines TRBV20-1 with TRBJ1-1, with D possibly matching TRBD1 (5 bases). V was cut by 6 bases and J by 5 bases, with 16 bases left in between. This CDR3 region has 13 residues. From germline, CDR1 is DFQATT and CDR2 SNEGSKA (reference sequence). DNA for the CDR3: TGCAGTGCCCAATCTTTCGGGGGGACTGAAGCTTTCTTT. Translation gives CSAQSFGGTEAFF.

There are a few counts of this clonotype. The chain couples TRBV20-1 to TRBJ2-5, with TRBD2 matching 7 bases. From germline, CDR1 is DFQATT and CDR2 SNEGSKA (reference sequence). The CDR3 loop spans 13 amino acids. The junction had 8 bases not matched to a gene; V was cut back by 6 bases and J by 4 bases. The CDR3 nucleotides read TGCAGTGCCCCCCCACTAGCGCGAGAGACCCAGTACTTC. This gives the protein CSAPPLARETQYF.

The genes are TRBV25-1 and TRBJ2-2; D gene uncertain. Germline CDR1 reads MGHDK; CDR2 reads SYGVNS. The CDR3 has 13 amino acids. The ends were cut back, 6 bases at V and 1 base at J, with 6 bases in the middle. Here the CDR3 reads CASSDVNTGELFF. In DNA form, the CDR3 reads TGTGCCAGCAGCGATGTGAACACCGGGGAGCTGTTTTTT.

This clonotype has ten or more counts. The chain carries TRBV9 and TRBJ2-2; D remains ambiguous. V lost 0 bases to trimming and J lost 4 bases, with 4 bases between them. The CDR3 consists of 13 residues. Germline loops: CDR1 SGDLS, CDR2 YYNGEE. The CDR3 loop is CASSVGLTGELFF. The DNA of the CDR3 is TGTGCCAGCAGCGTAGGTCTCACCGGGGAGCTGTTTTTT.

In its sample, this clonotype was seen a few times. The V and J genes are TRBV11-2 and TRBJ2-5, with TRBD1 identical over 7 bases. The trim removed 4 bases at V and 2 bases at J, leaving 13 bases unmatched. The CDR3 covers 17 residues. CDR1 SGHAT and CDR2 FQNNGV come from the germline V gene. The DNA of the CDR3 is TGTGCCAGCAGCTCCGTCGGCCTTGGACAGGCTCAAGAGACCCAGTACTTC. It encodes CASSSVGLGQAQETQYF. Filled out from reference TRBV11-2 and TRBJ2-5, the complete variable domain reads EAGVAQSPRYKIIEKRQSVAFWCNPISGHATLYWYQQILGQGPKLLIQFQNNGVVDDSQLPKDRFSAERLKGVDSTLKIQPAKLEDSAVYLCASSSVGLGQAQETQYFGPGTRLLVL.

The chain is built from TRBV7-3 and TRBJ2-1; D is possibly TRBD1 or TRBD2 (5 bases each). Per germline, CDR1 SGHTA and CDR2 FQGTGA. The CDR3 has 15 amino acids. V dropped 5 bases and J dropped 6 bases, with 17 bases sitting between them. This CDR3 is CASSPPGKGINEQFF. The CDR3 DNA sequence: TGTGCCAGCAGCCCCCCCGGGAAGGGGATCAATGAGCAGTTCTTC. The full variable domain, rest sourced from reference TRBV7-3 and TRBJ2-1, is GAGVSQTPSNKVTEKGKYVELRCDPISGHTALYWYRQSLGQGPEFLIYFQGTGAADDSGLPNDRFFAVRPEGSVSTLKIQRTERGDSAVYLCASSPPGKGINEQFFGPGTRLTVL.

The chain is built from TRBV2 and TRBJ1-6; 8 bases are a match to TRBD1. The V gene end was trimmed by 5 bases and the J gene end by 6 bases; junction bases not matched to a gene: 3. Germline assignment: CDR1 SNHLY and CDR2 FYNNEI. This CDR3 is built from 14 residues. CDR3 loop: CASSKGQGNSPLHF. CDR3 nucleotide sequence: TGTGCCAGCAGTAAAGGACAGGGTAATTCACCCCTCCACTTT. Full variable domain (remainder filled in from reference TRBV2 and TRBJ1-6): EPEVTQTPSHQVTQMGQEVILRCVPISNHLYFYWYRQILGQKVEFLVSFYNNEISEKSEIFDDQFSVERPDGSNFTLKIRSTKLEDSAMYFCASSKGQGNSPLHFGNGTRLTVT.

The chain joins TRBV20-1 to TRBJ1-5; no clear D gene. Trimming took off 3 bases at V and 0 bases at J, with 6 bases between the two ends. This CDR3 has 13 residues. Per germline, CDR1 DFQATT and CDR2 SNEGSKA (reference sequence). The CDR3 sequence is CSASRFSNQPQHF. DNA of the CDR3: TGCAGTGCTAGCAGGTTTAGCAATCAGCCCCAGCATTTT.

This clonotype was seen ten or more times. The chain combines TRBV18 with TRBJ1-1, with D hard to call. The CDR3 is made up of 13 amino acids. Trimming removed 2 bases at V and 10 bases at J, with 14 bases between. CDR1 and CDR2 (germline): KGHSH, LQKENI. This CDR3 is CASSPGEKEAAFF. The CDR3 nucleotides are TGTGCCAGCTCACCAGGTGAGAAGGAGGCAGCTTTCTTT.

The table lists this clonotype with a few counts. This chain connects TRBV27 to TRBJ1-1, with D hard to call. Trimming cost V 3 bases and J 6 bases, with 14 bases left between them. The CDR3 is made up of 14 amino acids. Germline V gene lookup returns CDR1 MNHEY and CDR2 SMNVEV (reference sequence). The CDR3 protein is CASSFSEEISEAFF. CDR3 DNA: TGTGCCAGCAGTTTCTCGGAGGAGATTTCTGAAGCTTTCTTT.

At least ten counts were recorded for this clonotype. This chain uses TRBV6-5 with TRBJ2-5, with 7 nucleotides matching TRBD1. J gave up 4 bases and V 0 bases, and 8 bases lay outside the gene matches. The CDR3 is 16 amino acids. CDR1 and CDR2 (germline): MNHEY, SVGAGI. The CDR3: CASSYSTGAGAETQYF. The CDR3 nucleotides read TGTGCCAGCAGTTACTCCACAGGGGCTGGTGCAGAGACCCAGTACTTC.